This T cell receptor (beta chain) was sequenced during a study of identical twins. Study results and limitations: Analyses based on zero insertions could be partly confounded by invariant MAIT and iNKT cells. Cord blood beta clonotypes present at high abundance carried fewer insertions; no such pattern appeared in memory repertoires.

A universal primer site arose from template switching, and cDNA bore unique molecular identifiers. TCRdb reprocessed the 5' RACE reads via MiXCR and lists one record per CDR3 protein. The profile covers about 700,000 distinct CDR3 sequences, with 5.5% to 6.5% appearing a single time and approximately 2% taken by the ten largest. With no exceptions, donors were healthy Caucasians. This clonotype was detected once. Its target is unknown. In germline, CDR1 is LNHNV, CDR2 YYDKDF (reference sequence). The CDR3 is 14 amino acids. V was shortened by 5 bases and J by 2 bases, with 13 bases between the two germline ends.

Input material: naive T cells sorted from blood. The sequence came from a man younger than 30 in good health. This rearrangement joins TRBV15 to TRBJ2-7; TRBD1 is a possible D gene (6 bases). The CDR3 here is CATSPDSGPYEQYF. CDR3 DNA: TGTGCCACCAGCCCGGACAGTGGACCCTACGAGCAGTACTTC.